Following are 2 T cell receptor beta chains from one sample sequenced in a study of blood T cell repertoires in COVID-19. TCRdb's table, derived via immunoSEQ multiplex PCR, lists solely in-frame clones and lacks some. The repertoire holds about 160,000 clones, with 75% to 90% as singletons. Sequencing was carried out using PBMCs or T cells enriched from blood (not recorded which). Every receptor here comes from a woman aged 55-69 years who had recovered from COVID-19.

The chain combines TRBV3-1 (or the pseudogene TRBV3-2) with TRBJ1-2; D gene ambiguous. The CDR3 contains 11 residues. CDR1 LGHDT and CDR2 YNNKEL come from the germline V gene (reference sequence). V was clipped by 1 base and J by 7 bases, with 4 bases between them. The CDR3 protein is CASSQGLGYTF. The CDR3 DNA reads TGTGCCAGCAGCCAAGGGCTTGGCTACACCTTC.

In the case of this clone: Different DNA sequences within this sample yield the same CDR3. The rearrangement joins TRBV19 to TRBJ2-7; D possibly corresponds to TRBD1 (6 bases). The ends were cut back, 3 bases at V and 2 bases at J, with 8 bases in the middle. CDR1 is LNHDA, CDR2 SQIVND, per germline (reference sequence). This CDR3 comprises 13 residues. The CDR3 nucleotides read TGTGCCAGTAGTATGGGACATCCCTACGAGCAGTACTTC. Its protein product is CASSMGHPYEQYF.